The 18 T cell receptor beta chains presented below share a single source sample, sequenced in a study of PD-1 blockade in classical Hodgkin lymphoma. As to time point: cycle 4 day 1 (C4D1), after five to seven weeks of nivolumab. No patient escaped relapse after autologous stem cell transplantation, and brentuximab vedotin exposure varied. The data were produced by immunoSEQ multiplex PCR, yet TCRdb's version contains in-frame clones alone and is incomplete. The sample lists about 32,000 clones, around 80% occurring once. The sequences come from peripheral blood mononuclear cells (PBMCs), collected before the fourth cycle of nivolumab. Source of these receptors: a human donor with classical Hodgkin lymphoma.

The genes are TRBV7-3 and TRBJ1-1; tentative D call: TRBD1 (5 bases). The length of the CDR3 is 13 residues. Germline CDR1 SGHTA, CDR2 FQGTGA. Trimming stripped 5 bases from V and 4 bases from J, with 11 bases between. Here the CDR3 DNA reads TGTGCCAGCAGCCCAGGGAGGAGCACTGAAGCTTTCTTT. Its translation: CASSPGRSTEAFF.

This sequence joins TRBV4-3 and TRBJ2-1; D remains unclear. This CDR3 contains 15 residues. V was clipped by 0 bases and J by 13 bases, with 19 bases between them. CDR1 LGHNA and CDR2 YSLEER come from the germline V gene. DNA for the CDR3: TGCGCCAGCAGCCAAGATCAGAACAACCGGCTCTCCCAGTTCTTC. Protein product: CASSQDQNNRLSQFF.

This clone has only a few counts. The V and J genes are TRBV7-3 and TRBJ2-2; 10 nucleotides agree with TRBD2. J lost 6 bases, V lost 5 bases, and 3 bases had no gene match. Looked up from germline, CDR1 is SGHTA and CDR2 is FQGTGA. CDR3 length equals 14 residues. The CDR3 DNA is TGTGCCAGCAGCCTAGCGGGAGTCGCCGGGGAGCTGTTTTTT. This encodes CASSLAGVAGELFF.

This clone appeared a few times. This rearrangement joins TRBV27 to TRBJ2-5, with D maybe TRBD1 (5 bases). Trimming shortened V by 4 bases and J by 5 bases, and 23 bases separated the two germline ends. This CDR3 comprises 17 residues. The germline gives CDR1 MNHEY, CDR2 SMNVEV (reference sequence). CDR3 amino acids: CASSSAGPGRGGETQYF. The CDR3 DNA sequence: TGTGCCAGCAGTTCCGCAGGGCCGGGCCGTGGTGGGGAGACCCAGTACTTC.

The chain couples TRBV4-3 to TRBJ1-4, with 7 bases aligning to TRBD1. Per the germline V gene, CDR1 is LGHNA and CDR2 is YSLEER. This CDR3 comprises 17 residues. V trimming: 0 bases; J trimming: 7 bases; junction bases outside the gene matches: 11. CDR3 protein: CASSQEGVRGRVEKLFF. The CDR3 DNA reads as TGCGCCAGCAGCCAAGAAGGGGTTAGGGGGCGGGTTGAAAAACTGTTTTTT.

The gene calls are TRBV13 and TRBJ2-7; 7 bases are shared with TRBD1. The V gene's germline CDR1 is PRHDT and CDR2 FYEKMQ (reference sequence). The CDR3 sequence is 18 residues long. V shed 6 bases, J shed 3 bases, and the junction held 20 bases outside the gene matches. The CDR3 here is CASRGKGQAPDWIYEQYF. The CDR3 region has the DNA TGTGCCAGCAGGGGAAAAGGACAGGCCCCTGATTGGATCTACGAGCAGTACTTC.

The chain is built from TRBV9 and TRBJ2-3, with 13 nucleotides matching TRBD2. This CDR3 contains 15 residues. V was clipped by 3 bases and J by 6 bases; unmatched bases: 4. Germline CDR1 SGDLS, CDR2 YYNGEE. The CDR3 loop reads CASSAGLAGDDTQYF. The DNA of the CDR3 is TGTGCCAGCAGCGCCGGACTAGCGGGAGATGATACGCAGTATTTT.

This chain links TRBV4-2 with TRBJ2-1; possible D gene TRBD2, 6 bases. From germline, CDR1 is LGHNA and CDR2 YNFKEQ. The CDR3 has 11 amino acids. The V and J ends lost 6 bases and 7 bases respectively, with 7 bases between them. Here the CDR3 DNA reads TGTGCCAGCAGGCTAGCGAATGAGCAGTTCTTC. It is translated as CASRLANEQFF.

The chain combines TRBV11-2 with TRBJ1-2; 7 bases align to TRBD1. This CDR3 is built from 15 residues. J was trimmed by 7 bases and V by 0 bases; bases with no gene match: 8. Per germline, CDR1 SGHAT and CDR2 FQNNGV. The CDR3 here is CASSLELEGAGGYTF. CDR3 in DNA: TGTGCCAGCAGCTTAGAACTGGAGGGGGCAGGTGGCTACACCTTC.

This chain joins TRBV10-3 and TRBJ2-2; 8 positions match TRBD1. Germline V gene sequence: CDR1 ENHRY, CDR2 SYGVKD. Trimming at V came to 2 bases and at J to 5 bases, leaving 7 bases not matched to a gene. This CDR3 has 16 residues. The CDR3 spells CAISEPGTGRTGELFF. The CDR3 DNA reads TGTGCCATCAGTGAGCCCGGGACAGGAAGAACCGGGGAGCTGTTTTTT.

This clone turned up a few times. The CDR3 DNA follows: TGCGCCAGCAGCCAAGTTAGCGGGACAACCGGGGAGCTGTTTTTT. As protein: CASSQVSGTTGELFF. This chain joins TRBV4-3 and TRBJ2-2; 8 bases align to TRBD2. The germline gives CDR1 LGHNA, CDR2 YSLEER. Unmatched junction bases numbered 3, after V lost 1 base and J lost 5 bases. The CDR3 covers 15 residues.

On this clone: Other DNA variants within this sample encode the same CDR3. The chain recombines TRBV29-1 with TRBJ2-7; 14 positions agree with TRBD2. CDR3 length: 13 residues. V lost 6 bases to trimming and J lost 3 bases; unmatched junction nucleotides: 1. The germline CDR1 and CDR2 sequences are SQVTM and ANQGSEA. The CDR3 reads CSVGTSGGYEQYF. For the CDR3, the DNA is TGCAGCGTGGGGACTAGCGGGGGCTACGAGCAGTACTTC.

The J gene is TRBJ2-7, the V gene TRBV2; perhaps D is TRBD1 or TRBD2 (5 bases each). The V end was cut by 0 bases, the J end by 1 base, with 7 bases between. This CDR3 comprises 14 residues. The germline V gene encodes CDR1 SNHLY and CDR2 FYNNEI. The CDR3 loop is CASSEAGRSYEQYF. DNA for the CDR3: TGTGCCAGCAGTGAAGCGGGACGGTCCTACGAGCAGTACTTC.

The rearrangement uses TRBV6-4 and TRBJ2-1; 11 bases are a match to TRBD2. The ends lost 2 bases at V and 6 bases at J; junction bases unmatched: 0. The CDR3 has 14 amino acids. The germline CDR1 and CDR2 sequences are MRHNA and SNTAGT. The CDR3 coding sequence is TGTGCCAGCAGTGACGGGACTAGCGGCAATGAGCAGTTCTTC. Amino acid sequence: CASSDGTSGNEQFF.

This sequence joins TRBV27 and TRBJ1-1, with D hard to call. The CDR3 runs 15 residues. The V end lost 2 bases, the J end lost 5 bases, and 15 bases lay between the germline ends. CDR1 and CDR2 from the germline V gene are MNHEY and SMNVEV (reference sequence). The CDR3 nucleotides read TGTGCCAGCAGTTTAGGAGGGATGGGGAAAACTGAAGCTTTCTTT. Translating gives CASSLGGMGKTEAFF.

This rearrangement joins TRBV18 to TRBJ2-7, with D maybe TRBD1 (6 bases). With 6 bases removed from V and 3 bases from J, the gap between germline ends came to 18 bases. The germline V gene encodes CDR1 KGHSH and CDR2 LQKENI. The CDR3 loop spans 15 amino acids. In DNA form, the CDR3 reads TGTGCCAGCTCGGGGAGTCCAGGGACAATCTACGAGCAGTACGTC. The encoded protein is CASSGSPGTIYEQYV.

A single count supports this clone. DNA of the CDR3: TGCGCCAGCAGCCAAGATTCAGAGACCCAGTACTTC. As protein: CASSQDSETQYF. The chain carries TRBV4-1 and TRBJ2-5; D is undetermined. The CDR3 has 12 amino acids. Trimming shortened V by 0 bases and J by 4 bases, and 3 bases separated the two germline ends. CDR1 MGHRA and CDR2 YSYEKL come from the germline V gene.

The chain uses TRBV18 and TRBJ1-1, with D possibly being TRBD1 (5 bases). Germline V CDR1 and CDR2: KGHSH, LQKENI. The CDR3 contains 13 residues. Trimming pared 5 bases from V and 6 bases from J, leaving 13 bases between. CDR3: CASSGSWGSEAFF. CDR3 coding DNA: TGTGCCAGCTCAGGATCCTGGGGCTCTGAAGCTTTCTTT. The full variable domain, with the rest looked up from reference TRBV18 and TRBJ1-1, is NAGVMQNPRHLVRRRGQEARLRCSPMKGHSHVYWYRQLPEEGLKFMVYLQKENIIDESGMPKERFSAEFPKEGPSILRIQQVVRGDSAAYFCASSGSWGSEAFFGQGTRLTVV.